Presented here are 11 T cell receptor beta chains from one specimen sequenced in a study of blood T cell repertoires in COVID-19. Only in-frame clones appear in the TCRdb table, and some are missing; sequencing was by immunoSEQ multiplex PCR. Found here are fewer than 300,000 clones, 70% to 90% of them singletons; the top ten hold around 12%. Input material: peripheral blood. The origin of the receptors is a woman aged 30 to 39 with COVID-19, enrolled during active disease.

This clone came up once. Other DNA sequences from this sample encode an identical CDR3 as well. Here the CDR3 reads CASSLAGGTDTQYF. The CDR3 DNA is TGTGCCAGCAGCCTAGCGGGGGGCACAGATACGCAGTATTTT. V and J are TRBV28 and TRBJ2-3; 10 bases line up with TRBD2. Germline V gene sequence: CDR1 MDHEN, CDR2 SYDVKM. There are 14 residues in the CDR3. V dropped 6 bases and J dropped 1; count of bases not matched to a gene: 1.

The genes are TRBV11-1 and TRBJ1-1, with 7 positions matching TRBD1. Looked up from germline, CDR1 is SGHAT and CDR2 is FQDESV (reference sequence). The CDR3 extends over 14 amino acids. V gave up 5 bases and J gave up 1 base; unmatched junction bases: 4. The CDR3 DNA reads TGTGCCAGCAGCCCTGACAGGGAGAACACTGAAGCTTTCTTT. It translates to CASSPDRENTEAFF.

The gene calls are TRBV4-1 and TRBJ1-1; D unresolved. Trimming pared 0 bases from V and 4 bases from J, leaving 9 bases between. Germline loops: CDR1 MGHRA, CDR2 YSYEKL. The CDR3 is 14 residues long. The CDR3 nucleotides are TGCGCCAGCAGCCAAGAGGAGACGTTCACTGAAGCTTTCTTT. Residues: CASSQEETFTEAFF.

V usage is TRBV29-1 and J usage is TRBJ2-1; possible D gene TRBD1, 6 bases. Trimming took off 1 base at V and 2 bases at J, with 15 bases between the two ends. This CDR3 contains 16 residues. Per germline, CDR1 SQVTM and CDR2 ANQGSEA. CDR3 nucleotide sequence: TGCAGCGTTGAAGTTAGGGGGACGCCTCCCTACAATGAGCAGTTCTTC. Translating gives CSVEVRGTPPYNEQFF.

The chain couples TRBV7-9 to TRBJ1-2; 8 nucleotides align to TRBD1. The trim removed 5 bases at V and 4 bases at J, leaving 12 bases unmatched. Germline V gene data show CDR1 as SEHNR and CDR2 as FQNEAQ (reference sequence). The CDR3 consists of 16 residues. As DNA, the CDR3 is TGTGCCAGCAGCAATGAACGGACAGGGACCTTCTATGGCTACACCTTC. Translation: CASSNERTGTFYGYTF.

This clone was picked up one time. The V and J genes are TRBV7-9 and TRBJ2-5, with a tentative D call TRBD2 (6 bases). Per the germline V gene, CDR1 is SEHNR and CDR2 is FQNEAQ (reference sequence). This CDR3 spans 15 amino acids. Trimming left V 1 base short and J 3 bases short, with 12 bases between. CDR3 sequence reads: CASSLGRRGKETQYF. CDR3 bases: TGTGCCAGCAGCTTAGGCCGGCGGGGTAAAGAGACCCAGTACTTC.

In this sample, this clone turned up once. This chain uses TRBV12-3 or TRBV12-4 with TRBJ2-5; D ambiguous. Trimming took 7 bases from V and 5 from J, leaving 14 bases between them. This CDR3 contains 13 residues. CDR3 region: CASTNYGAETQYF. The CDR3 DNA reads as TGTGCCAGCACTAATTACGGTGCGGAGACCCAGTACTTC.

The V call is TRBV18, the J call TRBJ1-5, with D tentatively TRBD1 (6 bases). Trimming removed 3 bases at V and 5 bases at J, with 11 bases between. In germline, CDR1 is KGHSH, CDR2 LQKENI. The CDR3 runs 14 residues. The CDR3 bases are TGTGCCAGCTCACCCCAGGGGACCTATCAGCCCCAGCATTTT. Amino acid sequence: CASSPQGTYQPQHF.

This chain joins TRBV5-1 and TRBJ2-4, with D possibly matching TRBD1 (6 bases). The CDR3 is 13 amino acids. Germline V gene sequence: CDR1 SGHRS, CDR2 YFSETQ. V was pared by 2 bases and J by 7 bases, with 10 bases between. Written as DNA, the CDR3 is TGCGCCAGCAGCTTTTACAGGGAGAACATTCAGTACTTC. Its protein is CASSFYRENIQYF.

V gene TRBV4-1 combines with J gene TRBJ1-4; D is uncertain. The ends were cut back, 0 bases at V and 7 bases at J, with 12 bases in the middle. The CDR3 length is 15 residues. Germline V lookup: CDR1 MGHRA, CDR2 YSYEKL. The CDR3 coding sequence is TGCGCCAGCAGCCAAGATCGAGGCAGCTTTGAAAAACTGTTTTTT. It encodes CASSQDRGSFEKLFF.

This chain connects TRBV9 to TRBJ2-7; TRBD1 is a possible D gene (6 bases). Trimming took 4 bases from V and 2 from J, leaving 16 bases between them. Germline lookup yields CDR1 SGDLS and CDR2 YYNGEE. This CDR3 spans 15 amino acids. The chain's CDR3 is CASSPAVQGPYEQYF. The CDR3 nucleotides are TGTGCCAGCAGCCCCGCCGTACAGGGCCCCTACGAGCAGTACTTC. The whole variable domain, remainder taken from reference TRBV9 and TRBJ2-7, is DSGVTQTPKHLITATGQRVTLRCSPRSGDLSVYWYQQSLDQGLQFLIQYYNGEERAKGNILERFSAQQFPDLHSELNLSSLELGDSALYFCASSPAVQGPYEQYFGPGTRLTVT.